The 29 T cell receptor beta chains presented below share a single source sample, sequenced in a study of blood T cell repertoires in COVID-19. The table came from immunoSEQ multiplex PCR; TCRdb's copy has only in-frame clones and leaves some out. Altogether about 270,000 clones are present, about 89% being singletons, with the ten largest covering under 2%. The sample consisted of peripheral blood. The origin of the receptors is a woman aged 55-69 years who had recovered from COVID-19.

V gene TRBV19 combines with J gene TRBJ2-7; D may be TRBD2 (6 bases). Looked up from germline, CDR1 is LNHDA and CDR2 is SQIVND (reference sequence). The CDR3 is 18 residues long. Trimming removed 3 bases at V and 0 bases at J, with 21 bases between. The CDR3 region has the DNA TGTGCCAGTAGTATTCACCCGACCCTCGCGGGGAGCTCCTACGAGCAGTACTTC. Protein product: CASSIHPTLAGSSYEQYF.

This clone has just a few counts. The CDR3 region has the DNA TGCGCCAGCAGCTTATTCATGGAGGCAGGAGAGACCCAGTACTTC. It codes for CASSLFMEAGETQYF. The chain joins TRBV5-1 to TRBJ2-5, with D possibly being TRBD2 (5 bases). The CDR3 spans 15 residues. The V end was cut by 2 bases, the J end by 4 bases, with 15 bases between. Germline-derived CDR1 and CDR2 are SGHRS and YFSETQ.

The J gene is TRBJ1-2, the V gene TRBV6-5; tentatively, D is TRBD1 (5 bases). The CDR3 is 12 residues long. Germline assignment: CDR1 MNHEY and CDR2 SVGAGI. V was shortened by 8 bases and J by 4 bases, with 11 bases between the two germline ends. The chain's CDR3 is CASDGDFYGYTF. The DNA for the CDR3 is TGTGCCAGCGACGGGGACTTCTATGGCTACACCTTC.

DNA of the CDR3: TGTGCCAGCTCACCTGACAGGTCGACTAACTATGGCTACACCTTC. Translating gives CASSPDRSTNYGYTF. The V and J genes are TRBV18 and TRBJ1-2; TRBD1 might be the D (6 bases). Trimming removed 3 bases from V and 0 bases from J, with 11 bases in between. The length of the CDR3 is 15 residues. Germline CDR1 reads KGHSH; CDR2 reads LQKENI.

The V gene is TRBV5-1, the J gene TRBJ2-3; D might be TRBD2 (7 bases). CDR3 length: 16 amino acids. Germline assignment: CDR1 SGHRS and CDR2 YFSETQ. Between the trimmed V and J ends, which lost 4 bases and 2 bases, there was a span of 17 bases. The CDR3 sequence is CASSQSGTQDTDTQYF. In DNA form, the CDR3 reads TGCGCCAGCAGCCAAAGCGGGACACAGGACACAGATACGCAGTATTTT.

This clone was counted a single time. The chain combines TRBV19 with TRBJ2-3; the D is unclear. Trimming shortened V by 7 bases and J by 4 bases, and 6 bases separated the two germline ends. Germline CDR1 LNHDA, CDR2 SQIVND (reference sequence). This CDR3 contains 11 residues. The CDR3 coding sequence is TGTGCCAGTACGTTATCAGATACGCAGTATTTT. Protein: CASTLSDTQYF.

The chain joins TRBV18 to TRBJ1-2; D unresolved. Germline-derived CDR1 and CDR2 are KGHSH and LQKENI. V shed 3 bases and J shed 4 bases, with 15 bases lying between them. CDR3 length equals 15 residues. CDR3 protein: CASSPPLGTFYGYTF. In DNA form, the CDR3 reads TGTGCCAGCTCACCTCCCCTGGGCACCTTCTATGGCTACACCTTC.

In this sample, this clone turned up a few times. V usage is TRBV7-9 and J usage is TRBJ1-1; TRBD1 might be the D (5 bases). V was cut by 2 bases and J by 5 bases, with 12 bases left in between. CDR1 and CDR2 from the germline V gene are SEHNR and FQNEAQ (reference sequence). The CDR3 length is 14 residues. For the CDR3, the DNA is TGTGCCAGCAGCTTATACTCCGCAGGGACTGAAGCTTTCTTT. Amino acid sequence: CASSLYSAGTEAFF. Together with reference TRBV7-9 and TRBJ1-1, the CDR3 gives the full variable domain: DTGVSQNPRHKITKRGQNVTFRCDPISEHNRLYWYRQTLGQGPEFLTYFQNEAQLEKSRLLSDRFSAERPKGSFSTLEIQRTEQGDSAMYLCASSLYSAGTEAFFGQGTRLTVV.

The chain couples TRBV6-2 or TRBV6-3 to TRBJ1-1; 7 bases are a match to TRBD1. With 5 bases clipped from V and 5 bases from J, the junction kept 5 bases outside the gene matches. Germline CDR1 reads MNHEY; CDR2 reads SVGEGT. This CDR3 has 13 residues. The CDR3 loop is CASSRQGRTEAFF. The DNA of the CDR3 is TGTGCCAGCAGTCGACAGGGCCGGACTGAAGCTTTCTTT.

This clone appeared once. The chain couples TRBV25-1 to TRBJ1-4; 9 nucleotides line up with TRBD1. Germline V gives CDR1 MGHDK, CDR2 SYGVNS. With V trimmed by 2 bases and J by 8 bases, 6 bases remained unmatched. The CDR3 loop spans 15 amino acids. The CDR3 nucleotides read TGTGCCAGCAGTGAAACGGGACAGGGAGGCGAAAAACTGTTTTTT. It translates to CASSETGQGGEKLFF. The full variable domain, rest sourced from reference TRBV25-1 and TRBJ1-4, is EADIYQTPRYLVIGTGKKITLECSQTMGHDKMYWYQQDPGMELHLIHYSYGVNSTEKGDLSSESTVSRIRTEHFPLTLESARPSHTSQYLCASSETGQGGEKLFFGSGTQLSVL.

The chain links TRBV5-6 to TRBJ2-7, with TRBD2 as a possible D gene (6 bases). The CDR3 spans 13 residues. The ends were cut back, 4 bases at V and 3 bases at J, with 11 bases in the middle. Per the germline V gene, CDR1 is SGHDT and CDR2 is YYEEEE. In DNA form, the CDR3 reads TGTGCCAGCAGCCCAGGGACTCGCTACGAGCAGTACTTC. Its translation is CASSPGTRYEQYF.

The chain uses TRBV13 and TRBJ1-3, with D possibly matching TRBD1 (5 bases). Per germline, CDR1 PRHDT and CDR2 FYEKMQ (reference sequence). The CDR3 runs to 14 residues. V lost 5 bases and J 2 bases, leaving 10 bases between the germline ends. The DNA for the CDR3 is TGTGCCAGCAGCACCAGGGTAGCTGGAAACACCATATATTTT. As protein: CASSTRVAGNTIYF.

The V call is TRBV5-1, the J call TRBJ2-5, with D perhaps TRBD1 (6 bases). V was trimmed by 4 bases and J by 5 bases, leaving 15 bases between them. In germline, CDR1 is SGHRS, CDR2 YFSETQ. The CDR3 is 14 amino acids. For the CDR3, the DNA is TGCGCCAGCAGCGAAACAGGGAACCGGGAGACCCAGTACTTC. Its translation is CASSETGNRETQYF.

V is TRBV7-2 and J is TRBJ2-7; 8 bases are a match to TRBD2. The CDR3 extends over 15 amino acids. Germline CDR1 reads SGHTA; CDR2 reads FQGNSA. The ends lost 1 base at V and 5 bases at J; junction bases unmatched: 7. CDR3 sequence: CASSLVGGGEHEQYF. The CDR3 coding sequence is TGTGCCAGCAGCTTAGTCGGGGGGGGCGAACACGAGCAGTACTTC.

The V gene is TRBV28, the J gene TRBJ2-7; D unresolved. Germline V CDR1 and CDR2: MDHEN, SYDVKM. V lost 1 base, J lost 4 bases, and 14 bases lay in between. The CDR3 contains 15 residues. CDR3 amino acids: CASSLFARELYEQYF. CDR3 sequence (DNA): TGTGCCAGCAGTTTATTCGCCCGCGAACTATACGAGCAGTACTTC. The variable domain in full, completed from reference TRBV28 and TRBJ2-7, reads DVKVTQSSRYLVKRTGEKVFLECVQDMDHENMFWYRQDPGLGLRLIYFSYDVKMKEKGDIPEGYSVSREKKERFSLILESASTNQTSMYLCASSLFARELYEQYFGPGTRLTVT.

The chain links TRBV4-1 to TRBJ1-4; 10 nucleotides align to TRBD1. The CDR3 is 16 amino acids. V lost 3 bases to trimming and J lost 7 bases; unmatched junction nucleotides: 8. Germline V gene sequence: CDR1 MGHRA, CDR2 YSYEKL. The chain's CDR3 is CASSHPTGGSGEKLFF. The DNA of the CDR3 is TGCGCCAGCAGCCATCCGACAGGGGGCTCTGGTGAAAAACTGTTTTTT.

The chain recombines TRBV7-6 with TRBJ1-2, with 7 bases that match TRBD1. Germline V gene lookup returns CDR1 SGHVS and CDR2 FNYEAQ. The V gene end was trimmed by 5 bases and the J gene end by 6 bases; junction bases not matched to a gene: 12. The CDR3 sequence is 15 residues long. The CDR3 here is CASSPNSRGLDGYTF. CDR3 bases: TGTGCCAGCAGCCCAAACAGTAGGGGGCTGGATGGCTACACCTTC.

CDR3 coding DNA: TGTGCCAGCAGCTTCTGGCAGAGCAATCAGCCCCAGCATTTT. Translated: CASSFWQSNQPQHF. The chain uses TRBV7-2 and TRBJ1-5, with D unclear. The CDR3 is 14 residues long. V was cut by 3 bases and J by 1 base, with 7 bases left in between. CDR1 and CDR2 (germline): SGHTA, FQGNSA.

The count of this clone is one. The chain carries TRBV6-5 and TRBJ2-7; 9 nucleotides align to TRBD1. The germline V gene has CDR1 MNHEY and CDR2 SVGAGI. The length of the CDR3 is 16 residues. The V segment lost 0 bases and the J segment 3 bases; nucleotides outside the gene matches: 6. The CDR3 region has the DNA TGTGCCAGCAGTTACTCTAGCACAGGGGGCGTCTACGAGCAGTACTTC. This gives the protein CASSYSSTGGVYEQYF.

This clone was detected a few times. This sequence joins TRBV7-3 and TRBJ2-3; D might be TRBD2 (6 bases). V shed 0 bases and J shed 4 bases, with 8 bases lying between them. CDR1 and CDR2 (germline): SGHTA, FQGTGA. The CDR3 loop spans 14 amino acids. The chain's CDR3 is CASSLTGGADTQYF. The CDR3 DNA sequence: TGTGCCAGCAGCTTAACCGGCGGGGCAGATACGCAGTATTTT.

This rearrangement joins TRBV13 to TRBJ2-2; D not certain. The CDR3 spans 12 residues. Germline CDR1 PRHDT, CDR2 FYEKMQ (reference sequence). V was clipped by 3 bases and J by 6 bases, with 5 bases between them. The CDR3 loop is CASSLQSGELFF. CDR3 DNA sequence: TGTGCCAGCAGCTTGCAGTCCGGGGAGCTGTTTTTT.

The chain joins TRBV5-6 to TRBJ2-7; unclear D gene. This CDR3 spans 15 amino acids. The V gene's germline CDR1 is SGHDT and CDR2 YYEEEE. Trimming stripped 2 bases from V and 1 base from J, with 13 bases between. The CDR3 DNA reads TGTGCCAGCAGCTTACGAAGACATTATTCCTACGAGCAGTACTTC. Amino acids: CASSLRRHYSYEQYF.

This chain uses TRBV9 with TRBJ1-2; 8 bases match TRBD1. This CDR3 contains 15 residues. V was clipped by 4 bases and J by 3 bases; unmatched bases: 8. Germline lookup yields CDR1 SGDLS and CDR2 YYNGEE. CDR3 amino acids: CASSLQGGTDYGYTF. CDR3 DNA sequence: TGTGCCAGCAGCCTACAGGGGGGGACAGACTATGGCTACACCTTC. The full variable domain, with the rest looked up from reference TRBV9 and TRBJ1-2, is DSGVTQTPKHLITATGQRVTLRCSPRSGDLSVYWYQQSLDQGLQFLIQYYNGEERAKGNILERFSAQQFPDLHSELNLSSLELGDSALYFCASSLQGGTDYGYTFGSGTRLTVV.

This clone was seen just once. V usage is TRBV19 and J usage is TRBJ1-6, with 7 bases identical to TRBD1. Germline trimming cut 9 bases from V and 10 bases from J; bases unmatched to any gene: 12. CDR3 length: 14 residues. Germline V gives CDR1 LNHDA, CDR2 SQIVND (reference sequence). CDR3 sequence (DNA): TGTGCCAGCTCATCCGCCCAGGGGGAGTCACCCCTCCACTTT. This encodes CASSSAQGESPLHF.

The chain recombines TRBV9 with TRBJ2-3, with TRBD1 as a possible D gene (6 bases). The V gene lost 3 bases and the J gene lost 2 bases, with 7 bases spanning the gap. The CDR3 consists of 13 residues. Germline V gene lookup returns CDR1 SGDLS and CDR2 YYNGEE. The CDR3 here is CASSGGPTDTQYF. The DNA for the CDR3 is TGTGCCAGCAGCGGGGGGCCCACAGATACGCAGTATTTT.

As regards this clone: No DNA is shown, since the ends of the CDR3 on it are uncertain; the CDR3 is the one TCRdb lists. This chain links TRBV1 with TRBJ1-6. TRBV1 is described as a pseudogene. The CDR3 has 17 residues if both end residues are counted. CDR3 sequence reads: CTSSQVGVGAYNSPLHF.

This clone was observed once. This chain joins TRBV7-9 and TRBJ1-4, with 10 nucleotides matching TRBD1. After removal of 3 bases from V and 5 bases from J, the junction contained 6 bases not matched to a gene. The CDR3 loop spans 16 amino acids. From germline, CDR1 is SEHNR and CDR2 FQNEAQ (reference sequence). Here the CDR3 DNA reads TGTGCCAGCAGCTTTGGGGGACAGGGGCCAAATGAAAAACTGTTTTTT. The encoded protein is CASSFGGQGPNEKLFF.

This chain connects TRBV6-2 or TRBV6-3 to TRBJ2-2; 8 bases align to TRBD1. V lost 3 bases, J lost 6 bases, and 9 bases stayed unmatched. Germline loops: CDR1 MNHEY, CDR2 SVGEGT. The CDR3 sequence is 16 residues long. This CDR3 is CASSYYRGEVPGELFF. CDR3 bases: TGTGCCAGCAGTTATTACAGGGGGGAAGTTCCCGGGGAGCTGTTTTTT.

This clone was seen a single time. The V and J genes are TRBV6-4 and TRBJ2-5; 12 nucleotides line up with TRBD2. The CDR3 totals 17 residues. With V trimmed by 4 bases and J by 3 bases, 9 bases remained unmatched. Germline CDR1 reads MRHNA; CDR2 reads SNTAGT. CDR3 sequence: CASSAGLAGIAKETQYF. CDR3 nucleotides: TGTGCCAGCAGTGCCGGACTAGCGGGGATAGCCAAAGAGACCCAGTACTTC.